This TCR beta chain was sequenced for a study of blood T cell repertoires in COVID-19. Germline V lookup: CDR1 SGHRS, CDR2 YFSETQ. J gave up 7 bases and V 2 bases, and 7 bases lay outside the gene matches. The CDR3 has 15 amino acids. Clones were sequenced by immunoSEQ multiplex PCR, and TCRdb holds only the in-frame ones, with some missing. This table holds 200,000 to 300,000 clones, about 91% found once. The chain uses TRBV5-1 and TRBJ2-1, with 9 bases fitting TRBD2. Source material: PBMCs or T cells enriched from blood (not recorded which). The clonotype was recovered from a middle-aged woman with acute COVID-19. The CDR3 is CASSLVREGGNEQFF. The CDR3 region has the DNA TGCGCCAGCAGCTTAGTGCGGGAGGGTGGGAATGAGCAGTTCTTC.